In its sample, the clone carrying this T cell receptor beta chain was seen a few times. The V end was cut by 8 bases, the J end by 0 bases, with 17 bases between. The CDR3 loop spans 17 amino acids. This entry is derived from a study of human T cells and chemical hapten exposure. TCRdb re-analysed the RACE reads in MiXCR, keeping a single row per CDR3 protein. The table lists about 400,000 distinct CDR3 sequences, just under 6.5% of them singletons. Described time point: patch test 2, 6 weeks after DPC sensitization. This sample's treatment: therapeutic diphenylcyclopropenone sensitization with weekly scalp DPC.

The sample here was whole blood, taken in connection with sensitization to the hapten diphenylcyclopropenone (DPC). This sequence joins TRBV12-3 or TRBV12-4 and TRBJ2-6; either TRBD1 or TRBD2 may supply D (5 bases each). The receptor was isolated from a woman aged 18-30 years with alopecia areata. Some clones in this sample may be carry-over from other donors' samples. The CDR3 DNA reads TGTGCCAGCGGGGCCGGGACCGGCACCTCTGGGGCCAACGTCCTGACTTTC. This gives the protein CASGAGTGTSGANVLTF.